What follows describes a single TCR beta chain. Its cognate antigen is unknown. The study ran its PCR with 60 Vbeta and 13 Jbeta primers. TCRdb's table, derived via immunoSEQ multiplex PCR, lists solely in-frame clones and lacks some. The table has around 120,000 clones, about 85% seen once; the top ten hold over 1.5%. The V segment lost 6 bases and the J segment 9 bases; nucleotides outside the gene matches: 11. Germline V gene sequence: CDR1 MNHNS, CDR2 SASEGT. This CDR3 has 14 residues. This sample stems from a study of cytomegalovirus exposure and HLA in healthy donors. Background on the study: Membership in the Caucasian-associated ancestry cluster was found for about four fifths of approximately 430 genotyped donors.

Overall study results and limits: Cytomegalovirus status, reportedly, was diagnosed with high specificity and sensitivity by the classifier. Investigators reported around 150 TCR beta chains as tied to cytomegalovirus. Earlier analysis looked at TCR beta V segments, and most were productive about 87% or about 30% of the time.

This chain joins TRBV6-1 and TRBJ1-2; TRBD1 agrees at 9 bases. This sequence originates from a boy aged 5-17 years in good health and CMV-seronegative. Sequencing input: PBMCs. CDR3 nucleotides: TGTGCCAGCAGACCCGAAGCCGGACAGGGGCGCTACACCTTC. This translates into CASRPEAGQGRYTF.